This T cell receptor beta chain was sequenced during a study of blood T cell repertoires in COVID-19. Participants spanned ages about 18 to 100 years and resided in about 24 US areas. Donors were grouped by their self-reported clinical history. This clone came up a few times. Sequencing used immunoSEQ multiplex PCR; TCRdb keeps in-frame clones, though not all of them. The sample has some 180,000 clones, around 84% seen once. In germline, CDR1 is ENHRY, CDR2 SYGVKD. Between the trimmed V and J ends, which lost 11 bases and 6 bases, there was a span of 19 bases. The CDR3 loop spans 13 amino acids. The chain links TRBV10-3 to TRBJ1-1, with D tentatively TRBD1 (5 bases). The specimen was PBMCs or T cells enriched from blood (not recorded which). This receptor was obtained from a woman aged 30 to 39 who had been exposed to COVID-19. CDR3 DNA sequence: TGTGCCGCACAAGCAGGGAAAGAGGCTGAAGCTTTCTTT. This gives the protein CAAQAGKEAEAFF.